Listed below are T cell receptor beta chains from one sample, sequenced in a study of shared clonotypes between healthy human individuals. TCRdb's copy holds only in-frame clones and misses some; the assay was immunoSEQ multiplex PCR. The sample shows around 980,000 clones, more than 75% of them seen only once. Sequenced material: memory CD4+ T cells from PBMCs. These receptors all stem from a man aged 18 to 30 in good health. Some clones in this sample may be carry-over from other donors' samples. Each CDR3 is given with its conserved first and last residue. A D gene is named only where the DNA matches it firmly. Clone size is not always given. Where it is, it says once, few, many or a class for expanded clones.

d_gene,abundance,v_gene,j_gene,CDR3aa,CDR3nt
TRBD1,-,TRBV5-1,TRBJ2-7,CASSLWGTGNEQYF,TGCGCCAGCAGCTTGTGGGGGACAGGAAACGAGCAGTACTTC
-,-,TRBV11-2,TRBJ1-5,CASSSGFSNQPQHF,TGTGCCAGCAGCTCAGGGTTTAGCAATCAGCCCCAGCATTTT
-,-,TRBV28,TRBJ1-1,CASSLWGMDAGGNTEAFF,TGTGCCAGCAGTTTATGGGGAATGGACGCGGGCGGGAACACTGAAGCTTTCTTT
-,-,TRBV15,TRBJ2-7,CATSRYPGNSYEQYF,TGTGCCACCAGCAGATACCCCGGGAATTCCTACGAGCAGTACTTC
-,-,TRBV27,TRBJ2-5,CASRIQGGETQYF,TGTGCCAGCAGAATACAGGGGGGGGAGACCCAGTACTTC
-,once,TRBV19,TRBJ2-7,CASSGIGYEQYF,TGTGCCAGTAGCGGGATCGGCTACGAGCAGTACTTC
-,-,TRBV30,TRBJ1-3,CAWSGTSGNTIYF,TGTGCCTGGAGTGGGACATCCGGAAACACCATATATTTT
TRBD1,-,TRBV5-7,TRBJ1-5,CASSSAPGQGLYQPQHF,TGTGCCAGCAGCTCCGCTCCGGGACAGGGTTTGTATCAGCCCCAGCATTTT
-,few,TRBV10-3,TRBJ2-3,CAITTDTQYF,TGTGCCATTACCACAGATACGCAGTATTTT
-,-,TRBV28,TRBJ1-1,CASSLTQGGTEAFF,TGTGCCAGCAGTTTAACGCAGGGAGGGACTGAAGCTTTCTTT
TRBD1,-,TRBV15,TRBJ2-5,CATSRGTGGYQETQYF,TGTGCCACCAGCAGGGGGACAGGGGGGTACCAAGAGACCCAGTACTTC
-,-,TRBV10-3,TRBJ1-1,CAIRGHLNTEAFF,TGTGCCATCAGAGGACATCTGAACACTGAAGCTTTCTTT
TRBD2,-,TRBV4-1,TRBJ2-2,CASSRAGGPSGELFF,TGCGCCAGCAGCCGGGCGGGAGGGCCCTCCGGGGAGCTGTTTTTT
-,few,TRBV7-2,TRBJ1-3,CASMGPVFRNTIYF,TGTGCCAGCATGGGCCCGGTGTTTAGAAACACCATATATTTT
-,once,TRBV5-4,TRBJ2-5,CASSSGRISGQETQYF,TGTGCCAGCAGCTCAGGTCGTATTAGCGGCCAAGAGACCCAGTACTTC
-,-,TRBV28,TRBJ2-7,CASSLLSYEQYF,TGTGCCAGCAGTTTACTATCCTACGAGCAGTACTTC
TRBD2,few,TRBV7-3,TRBJ2-3,CASSSRGVTSGRTDTQYF,TGTGCCAGCAGCAGCCGGGGGGTTACTAGCGGTCGCACAGATACGCAGTATTTT
TRBD2,few,TRBV30,TRBJ2-3,CAWSVLAGVSDTQYF,TGTGCCTGGAGTGTACTAGCGGGAGTCTCAGATACGCAGTATTTT
-,-,TRBV2,TRBJ2-7,CASSALPPYEQYF,TGTGCCAGCAGTGCACTCCCTCCCTACGAGCAGTACTTC
-,-,TRBV4-2,TRBJ2-3,CASSARRTDTQYF,TGTGCCAGCAGCGCCCGACGGACAGATACGCAGTATTTT
-,once,TRBV7-2,TRBJ1-2,CASNLLGATYGYTF,TGTGCCAGCAACCTTCTGGGGGCTACCTATGGCTACACCTTC
-,-,TRBV28,TRBJ1-2,CASSLTGGAALGF,TGTGCCAGCAGTTTAACGGGAGGGGCCGCACTTGGCTTC
-,-,TRBV28,TRBJ1-1,CASSSRGNTEAFF,TGTGCCAGCAGCTCGAGGGGGAACACTGAAGCTTTCTTT
TRBD2,-,TRBV14,TRBJ2-7,CASSQGLAGAFYEQYF,TGTGCCAGCAGCCAAGGACTAGCGGGAGCGTTCTACGAGCAGTACTTC
-,-,TRBV28,TRBJ1-2,CASTSSPGHPYGYTF,TGTGCCAGCACCTCCTCGCCGGGACACCCCTATGGCTACACCTTC
-,few,TRBV5-6,TRBJ1-2,CASSLGVGDSGYTF,TGTGCCAGCAGCTTGGGTGTAGGGGATTCGGGCTACACCTTC
TRBD2,-,TRBV5-1,TRBJ2-2,CASRDLAGGTGELFF,TGCGCCAGCAGGGATCTAGCGGGAGGCACCGGGGAGCTGTTTTTT
TRBD1,-,TRBV5-1,TRBJ2-2,CASSLLGTGGNTGELFF,TGCGCCAGCAGCTTGCTGGGGACAGGGGGCAACACCGGGGAGCTGTTTTTT
TRBD2,many,TRBV28,TRBJ2-5,CATIAGGRQETQYF,TGTGCCACTATAGCGGGAGGGAGACAAGAGACCCAGTACTTC
-,-,TRBV11-3,TRBJ2-1,CASSISYNEQFF,TGTGCCAGCAGTATAAGTTACAATGAGCAGTTCTTC
-,-,TRBV2,TRBJ2-6,CASRPDGGRISGANVLTF,TGTGCCAGCAGGCCGGATGGGGGGAGGATCTCTGGGGCCAACGTCCTGACTTTC
-,-,TRBV18,TRBJ1-2,CASSPRPGSFDYTF,TGTGCCAGCTCACCAAGGCCGGGCAGCTTTGACTACACCTTC
-,-,TRBV5-6,TRBJ1-5,CASSLGGRYQPQHF,TGTGCCAGCAGCTTGGGAGGGCGCTATCAGCCCCAGCATTTT